These T cell receptor beta chains were read from a single sample in a study of CD8 T cells in ankylosing spondylitis. TCRdb redid the calling of the 5' RACE reads with MiXCR, one entry per CDR3 protein. The profile shows 230,000 or so distinct CDR3 sequences, 20% to 30% of them singletons. Sequences were obtained from blood, either unsorted or a sorted T cell fraction (not recorded which). The receptors shown here come from a male donor with ankylosing spondylitis or in good health (not recorded which). CDR3s include the opening cysteine and the closing phenylalanine or tryptophan. Each record gives: J gene, clone size, D gene, V gene, CDR3 DNA, CDR3 protein. D genes are given only for firm matches. Part of the rows lack a size; the others show once, few, many or a class for expanded clones.

J: TRBJ2-7; size: many; D: NA; V: TRBV11-2; DNA: TGTGCCAGCAGCTCCTTCGGGGGCGAGCAGTACTTC; CDR3: CASSSFGGEQYF
J: TRBJ2-5; size: many; D: NA; V: TRBV7-9; DNA: TGTGCCAGCAGCTTAAGCGGATCAGAGACCCAGTACTTC; CDR3: CASSLSGSETQYF
J: TRBJ2-3; size: many; D: TRBD2; V: TRBV5-6; DNA: TGTGCCAGCAGCTTGTGGCGGGGGGGCACAGATACGCAGTATTTT; CDR3: CASSLWRGGTDTQYF
J: TRBJ2-7; size: few; D: TRBD1; V: TRBV20-1; DNA: TGCAGTGCTAGAGATCCAGGACAGGGTACCTACGAGCAGTACTTC; CDR3: CSARDPGQGTYEQYF
J: TRBJ2-3; size: many; D: NA; V: TRBV5-4; DNA: TGTGCCAGCAGCTTGGCAGTGGCAGACACGCAGTATTTT; CDR3: CASSLAVADTQYF
J: TRBJ1-1; size: few; D: TRBD1; V: TRBV29-1; DNA: TGCAGCGTACGGCGGGACAGTACGCACACTGAAGCTTTCTTT; CDR3: CSVRRDSTHTEAFF
J: TRBJ2-7; size: many; D: NA; V: TRBV12-3/TRBV12-4; DNA: TGTGCCAGCAGACCCAGGGGGGGGTTAAGGGACTACGAGCAGTACTTC; CDR3: CASRPRGGLRDYEQYF
J: TRBJ2-7; size: many; D: TRBD2; V: TRBV20-1; DNA: TGCAGTGCTAGAAGCGGGGGCTACGAGCAGTACTTC; CDR3: CSARSGGYEQYF
J: TRBJ2-5; size: NA; D: NA; V: TRBV12-3/TRBV12-4; DNA: TGTGCCAGCAGTTTGGTGGTCAGAGAAGAGACCCAGTACTTC; CDR3: CASSLVVREETQYF
J: TRBJ1-5; size: few; D: NA; V: TRBV10-3; DNA: TGTGCCATCAGCCGGGAGTCCAATCAGCCCCAGCATTTT; CDR3: CAISRESNQPQHF
J: TRBJ2-3; size: many; D: NA; V: TRBV29-1; DNA: TGCAGCGTTGAAGAGGGGAGTACAGATACGCAGTATTTT; CDR3: CSVEEGSTDTQYF
J: TRBJ2-3; size: NA; D: TRBD2; V: TRBV12-3/TRBV12-4; DNA: TGTGCCAGCAGTTTAGTCCTAGCGGGGGGCGCTGGGGCGCAGTATTTT; CDR3: CASSLVLAGGAGAQYF
J: TRBJ2-1; size: many; D: TRBD2; V: TRBV7-2; DNA: TGTGCCAGCAGCTTACGCGGGGGATCCTACAATGAGCAGTTCTTC; CDR3: CASSLRGGSYNEQFF
J: TRBJ2-5; size: many; D: NA; V: TRBV20-1; DNA: TGCAGTGCTAGAGATTGGTTCAGGGAAGAGACCCAGTACTTC; CDR3: CSARDWFREETQYF
J: TRBJ2-2; size: few; D: NA; V: TRBV28; DNA: TGTGCCAGCAGCCGACAGGACACCGGGGAGCTGTTTTTT; CDR3: CASSRQDTGELFF
J: TRBJ2-3; size: NA; D: TRBD2; V: TRBV12-3/TRBV12-4; DNA: TGTGCCAGCAGTCTTACGAGCGGGGGATACACAGATACGCAGTATTTT; CDR3: CASSLTSGGYTDTQYF
J: TRBJ2-1; size: NA; D: TRBD2; V: TRBV24-1; DNA: TGTGCCACCAGTGATTCTACTAGCGGGGGGGCCAGGAATGAGCAGTTCTTC; CDR3: CATSDSTSGGARNEQFF